The 22 T cell receptor beta chains reported below all come from one sample, sequenced in a study of immune heterogeneity within non-small cell lung tumors. As template, the study used bulk tumor genomic DNA at about 540 ng per sample. The authors collected several far-apart biopsies from each primary tumor during surgery. Each patient presented with untreated, newly diagnosed non-small cell lung cancer and received curative surgery. For the TCR beta CDR3, multiplex PCR with 32 V and 13 J primers performed the amplification. MiXCR was run by TCRdb on the multiplex PCR reads, yielding one entry per CDR3 protein. This table has approximately 4,300 distinct CDR3 sequences, roughly 21% appearing once. Sequences were obtained from lung tumor tissue. The source is a man in his 70s with non-small cell lung cancer.

This clonotype is judged medium-sized. The chain employs TRBV30 and TRBJ1-2; no clear D gene. This CDR3 region has 13 residues. Germline V gene sequence: CDR1 GTSNPN, CDR2 SVGIG (reference sequence). V shed 0 bases and J shed 6 bases, with 11 bases lying between them. The CDR3 sequence: CAWSVLRTDGYTF. The CDR3 nucleotides read TGTGCCTGGAGTGTACTACGGACGGATGGCTACACCTTC.

The V call is TRBV5-5, the J call TRBJ2-7; D is uncertain. The V gene's germline CDR1 is SGHKS and CDR2 YYEKEE (reference sequence). V was clipped by 0 bases and J by 3 bases, with 7 bases between them. This CDR3 has 13 residues. CDR3 protein: CASSLGLFYEQYF. The CDR3 DNA is TGTGCCAGCAGCTTGGGTCTGTTCTACGAGCAGTACTTC.

Only a few counts were recorded for this clonotype. This chain connects TRBV9 to TRBJ2-3; TRBD2 aligns across 7 bases. The CDR3 covers 15 residues. Trimming removed 0 bases from V and 5 bases from J; junction bases left unmatched: 6. Germline-derived CDR1 and CDR2 are SGDLS and YYNGEE. CDR3 bases: TGTGCCAGCAGCGTAGCGCCGGGGGAGGGAGATACGCAGTATTTT. Translated, it gives CASSVAPGEGDTQYF.

Concerning this clonotype itself: A much larger clone is a single base away; this may be a read error. The chain carries TRBV28 and TRBJ2-2; D is possibly TRBD2 (6 bases). Trimming stripped 8 bases from V and 6 bases from J, with 22 bases between. Germline CDR1 MDHEN, CDR2 SYDVKM. This CDR3 contains 16 residues. CDR3 sequence (DNA): TGTGCCAGCGGTCCCGTGGGGGAGGTCTTCGCCGGGGAGCTGTTTTTT. Its protein is CASGPVGEVFAGELFF.

By share, this clonotype ranks as large. This rearrangement joins TRBV4-2 to TRBJ1-2; a possible D gene is TRBD1 (5 bases). Trimming shortened V by 0 bases and J by 6 bases, and 17 bases separated the two germline ends. The CDR3 is made up of 16 amino acids. Germline V gene sequence: CDR1 LGHNA, CDR2 YNFKEQ. The CDR3 coding sequence is TGTGCCAGCAGCCAAGATTGGGGCCTCCGAGGAGATGGCTACACCTTC. Protein sequence: CASSQDWGLRGDGYTF.

This clonotype is medium-sized within its sample. The J gene is TRBJ1-2, the V gene TRBV20-1; unclear D gene. Germline-derived CDR1 and CDR2 are DFQATT and SNEGSKA (reference sequence). There are 14 residues in the CDR3. V dropped 4 bases and J dropped 2 bases, with 14 bases sitting between them. The CDR3, as DNA: TGCAGTGCTACGAACCCGGACGTAAACTATGGCTACACCTTC. It is translated as CSATNPDVNYGYTF.

V is TRBV7-6 and J is TRBJ2-3; D gene uncertain. The V gene's germline CDR1 is SGHVS and CDR2 FNYEAQ. V shed 5 bases and J shed 0 bases, with 12 bases lying between them. This CDR3 region has 15 residues. CDR3 residues: CASSRIGRSTDTQYF. CDR3 DNA sequence: TGTGCCAGCAGCCGAATAGGACGGAGCACAGATACGCAGTATTTT. The variable domain in full, with the rest retrieved from reference TRBV7-6 and TRBJ2-3, is GAGVSQSPRYKVTKRGQDVALRCDPISGHVSLYWYRQALGQGPEFLTYFNYEAQQDKSGLPNDRFSAERPEGSISTLTIQRTEQRDSAMYRCASSRIGRSTDTQYFGPGTRLTVL.

This clonotype is judged medium-sized. The CDR3 DNA is TGTGCCAGCAGTTTACGTTCTAACTGGGGAAAACAGCCCCAGCATTTT. This sequence encodes CASSLRSNWGKQPQHF. The rearrangement uses TRBV27 and TRBJ1-5; D not certain. Germline CDR1 and CDR2: MNHEY and SMNVEV (reference sequence). The CDR3 covers 16 residues. Deletions cut 2 bases from V and 7 bases from J, with 18 bases between.

This chain connects TRBV5-1 to TRBJ2-1; 7 nucleotides align to TRBD1. There are 16 residues in the CDR3. V was clipped by 3 bases and J by 3 bases; unmatched bases: 9. Germline values: CDR1 SGHRS, CDR2 YFSETQ. CDR3 in DNA: TGCGCCAGCAGCTCACACCTTAACAGGGGCTACAATGAGCAGTTCTTC. Its translation is CASSSHLNRGYNEQFF. The full variable domain, its missing parts supplied by reference TRBV5-1 and TRBJ2-1, is KAGVTQTPRYLIKTRGQQVTLSCSPISGHRSVSWYQQTPGQGLQFLFEYFSETQRNKGNFPGRFSGRQFSNSRSEMNVSTLELGDSALYLCASSSHLNRGYNEQFFGPGTRLTVL.

As concerns this clonotype: A much larger clone lies a single base off, so this may be a read error. Without the conserved terminal phenylalanine or tryptophan, this CDR3 likely stems from a read error. V and J are TRBV29-1 and TRBJ1-2; D perhaps matches TRBD1 (5 bases). This CDR3 has 14 residues. With 2 bases removed from V and 7 bases from J, the gap between germline ends came to 17 bases. CDR1 and CDR2 (germline): SQVTM, ANQGSEA. The CDR3 sequence: CSVESLAGKGGYTL. CDR3 DNA: TGCAGCGTTGAATCCCTGGCAGGGAAGGGTGGCTACACCTTA.

This clonotype is classed as medium-sized (0.01 to 0.1%). The J gene is TRBJ2-6, the V gene TRBV3-1; maybe TRBD2 (5 bases). CDR3 length: 15 residues. Germline V gene sequence: CDR1 LGHDT, CDR2 YNNKEL (reference sequence). The V and J ends lost 4 bases and 1 base respectively, with 8 bases between them. For the CDR3, the DNA is TGTGCCAGCAGCCCAGGAGGTTCTGGGGCCAACGTCCTGACTTTC. This encodes CASSPGGSGANVLTF.

This clonotype is judged medium-sized. The chain recombines TRBV11-2 with TRBJ2-5; D possibly corresponds to TRBD1 (6 bases). Trimming shortened V by 0 bases and J by 7 bases, and 12 bases separated the two germline ends. The CDR3 has 14 amino acids. Germline CDR1 and CDR2: SGHAT and FQNNGV. The CDR3 region is CASSLEVGRGTQYF. CDR3 nucleotide sequence: TGTGCCAGCAGCTTAGAGGTTGGCAGGGGGACCCAGTACTTC.

V and J are TRBV20-1 and TRBJ2-1; perhaps TRBD2 as D (6 bases). Trimming removed 6 bases from V and 0 bases from J, with 27 bases in between. CDR1 is DFQATT and CDR2 is SNEGSKA in the germline V gene (reference sequence). The CDR3 is 19 residues long. CDR3 in amino acids: CSAPIGAGSILSSYNEQFF. CDR3 DNA sequence: TGCAGTGCCCCCATCGGAGCGGGTTCTATACTGAGCTCCTACAATGAGCAGTTCTTC.

This clonotype was counted a few times. The chain combines TRBV5-1 with TRBJ2-1, with 7 bases identical to TRBD1. CDR3 length: 15 residues. Germline trimming cut 2 bases from V and 7 bases from J; bases unmatched to any gene: 9. Germline lookup yields CDR1 SGHRS and CDR2 YFSETQ. CDR3 residues: CASSLGGSLRNEQFF. The CDR3 region has the DNA TGCGCCAGCAGCTTAGGGGGCTCCCTACGGAATGAGCAGTTCTTC.

By proportion, this clonotype is medium-sized. This rearrangement joins TRBV6-6 to TRBJ2-5, with TRBD2 identical over 9 bases. The germline V gene has CDR1 MNHNY and CDR2 SVGAGI (reference sequence). J was trimmed by 5 bases and V by 0 bases; bases with no gene match: 4. CDR3 length: 15 residues. As DNA, the CDR3 is TGTGCCAGCAGTTACTCGGGCGCGGGAGGGGAGACCCAGTACTTC. Amino acid sequence: CASSYSGAGGETQYF.

In its sample, this clonotype ranks as medium-sized. V gene TRBV6-1 combines with J gene TRBJ1-2; D remains ambiguous. The germline V and J ends were trimmed by 5 bases and 0 bases, with 16 bases remaining between them. Germline-derived CDR1 and CDR2 are MNHNS and SASEGT. The CDR3 totals 16 residues. The CDR3 sequence is CASSPPGRRSNYGYTF. For the CDR3, the DNA is TGTGCCAGCAGTCCCCCAGGTCGCAGGTCTAACTATGGCTACACCTTC.

The sample holds a few counts of this clonotype. The chain couples TRBV9 to TRBJ2-1; the D gene could be TRBD1 or TRBD2 (6 bases each). V lost 4 bases to trimming and J lost 7 bases, with 18 bases between them. Germline V CDR1 and CDR2: SGDLS, YYNGEE. There are 15 residues in the CDR3. The CDR3 is CASSQGWGAENEQFF. Here the CDR3 DNA reads TGTGCCAGCAGCCAGGGATGGGGGGCCGAAAATGAGCAGTTCTTC.

This clonotype was observed a single time. This may be a read error, as it is one base from a much larger clone. CDR3 sequence: CASQAVSGANVLTF. In nucleotides, the CDR3 is TGTGCCTCCCAGGCTGTCTCTGGGGCCAACGTCCTGACTTTC. The V gene is TRBV30, the J gene TRBJ2-6; D unresolved. Trimming removed 7 bases at V and 0 bases at J, with 10 bases between. The CDR3 is 14 residues long. Germline CDR1 is GTSNPN and CDR2 is SVGIG (reference sequence).

This clonotype was seen a handful of times. The V gene is TRBV18, the J gene TRBJ2-6, with a weak D call TRBD1 (6 bases). Germline CDR1 is KGHSH and CDR2 is LQKENI. The CDR3 is made up of 16 amino acids. With 3 bases removed from V and 8 bases from J, the gap between germline ends came to 17 bases. The CDR3 loop reads CASSPSTGPWTNVLTF. The CDR3 nucleotides are TGTGCCAGCTCACCTTCGACAGGTCCCTGGACCAACGTCCTGACTTTC.

Comments on this clonotype: Possible read error: a much larger clone is one base away. This chain joins TRBV12-3 or TRBV12-4 and TRBJ1-2, with 9 positions matching TRBD1. V dropped 3 bases and J dropped 8; count of bases not matched to a gene: 7. This CDR3 contains 14 residues. Here the CDR3 DNA reads TGTGCCAGCAGTTTGTGGGACAGGGTCCACGGCTACACCTTC. Residues: CASSLWDRVHGYTF.

The rearrangement uses TRBV10-1 and TRBJ2-2, with a possible D match to TRBD2 (6 bases). Germline-derived CDR1 and CDR2 are WNHNN and SYGVQD (reference sequence). This CDR3 region has 13 residues. The ends were cut back, 6 bases at V and 7 bases at J, with 12 bases in the middle. CDR3 sequence reads: CASRPPGDGELFF. CDR3 coding DNA: TGCGCCAGCAGGCCCCCGGGGGACGGGGAGCTGTTTTTT.

With respect to this clonotype: Its ends do not fully match the called genes, so a read error is possible. The V and J genes are TRBV11-3 and TRBJ2-2; 12 nucleotides match TRBD1. The germline V gene encodes CDR1 SGHNT and CDR2 YENEEA. The CDR3 is 17 residues long. The CDR3 bases are TGTCCCAGCACCCATAACGGGACAGGGGGCTTAACCGGGGAGCTGTTTTTT. Translation: CPSTHNGTGGLTGELFF.